This is a list of T cell receptor beta chains from one sample in a study of T cell changes during pregnancy in multiple sclerosis. Sequenced by immunoSEQ multiplex PCR; TCRdb stores in-frame clones only, minus some. The sample contains over 70,000 clones, 90% to 95% of which appear only once. The sequencing used peripheral blood, collected in the third trimester of pregnancy. The receptors stem from a female donor with multiple sclerosis, enrolled in a pregnancy study. Each CDR3 is given with its conserved first and last residue. D genes are given only for firm matches. Size is stated for part of the rows, as once, few or many counts, or as a class when the clone is expanded.

NA	TRBJ2-7	NA	TRBV19	CASSIGGTGNYEQYF	TGTGCCAGTAGTATCGGAGGGACGGGAAACTACGAGCAGTACTTC
NA	TRBJ2-2	NA	TRBV9	CASSPTLVNTGELFF	TGTGCCAGCAGCCCCACCCTAGTGAACACCGGGGAGCTGTTTTTT
once	TRBJ1-1	NA	TRBV5-8	CASSLAGRRTEAFF	TGTGCCAGCAGCTTGGCCGGGAGGCGCACTGAAGCTTTCTTT
NA	TRBJ1-1	TRBD1	TRBV28	CASSFEGTGTMNTEAFF	TGTGCCAGCAGTTTTGAGGGGACAGGAACTATGAACACTGAAGCTTTCTTT
NA	TRBJ1-5	TRBD1	TRBV27	CASTPGQGRQPQHF	TGTGCCAGCACTCCGGGACAGGGACGTCAGCCCCAGCATTTT
NA	TRBJ1-1	NA	TRBV2	CASSNRGGNTEAFF	TGTGCCAGCAGTAATAGGGGGGGTAACACTGAAGCTTTCTTT
NA	TRBJ2-1	TRBD2	TRBV29-1	CSVEVASGSYNEQFF	TGCAGCGTTGAGGTAGCTAGCGGTTCCTACAATGAGCAGTTCTTC
NA	TRBJ1-2	NA	TRBV27	CASKTRYGYTF	TGTGCCAGCAAGACACGCTATGGCTACACCTTC
NA	TRBJ1-1	NA	TRBV5-4	CASSFSSNTEAFF	TGTGCCAGCAGCTTTTCCTCGAACACTGAAGCTTTCTTT
NA	TRBJ2-4	TRBD2	TRBV10-3	CAIGGREGRENIQYF	TGTGCCATCGGAGGGAGGGAGGGCCGGGAAAACATTCAGTACTTC
NA	TRBJ2-3	NA	TRBV7-9	CASRPGFGTDTQYF	TGTGCCAGCAGACCAGGGTTCGGTACAGATACGCAGTATTTT
NA	TRBJ2-7	TRBD2	TRBV9	CASSVSGAPNEQYF	TGTGCCAGCAGCGTGAGCGGGGCCCCCAACGAGCAGTACTTC
NA	TRBJ2-7	TRBD1	TRBV28	CASRPGQISHEQYF	TGTGCCAGCAGACCGGGACAGATTTCCCACGAGCAGTACTTC
NA	TRBJ2-7	TRBD2	TRBV19	CASRTGTSGIYEQYF	TGTGCCAGTCGAACAGGAACTAGCGGGATATACGAGCAGTACTTC
NA	TRBJ2-1	TRBD1	TRBV29-1	CSVARQGMGNEQFF	TGCAGCGTTGCCCGACAGGGTATGGGGAATGAGCAGTTCTTC
few	TRBJ2-7	TRBD2	TRBV18	CASSPRGTSLQEQYF	TGTGCCAGCTCACCCCGTGGGACTAGCTTGCAAGAGCAGTACTTC
NA	TRBJ2-3	TRBD2	TRBV18	CASSPNPFASGSTDTQYF	TGTGCCAGCTCACCTAACCCATTTGCTAGCGGGAGCACAGATACGCAGTATTTT
NA	TRBJ2-2	NA	TRBV27	CASSLEPGSVTGELFF	TGTGCCAGCAGTTTAGAGCCCGGTTCGGTCACCGGGGAGCTGTTTTTT
once	TRBJ2-3	TRBD2	TRBV4-1	CASSQEGLAGDGTDTQYF	TGCGCCAGCAGCCAAGAGGGCCTAGCGGGAGACGGGACAGATACGCAGTATTTT
NA	TRBJ2-1	TRBD2	TRBV7-9	CASAPGGREGYNEQFF	TGTGCCAGCGCCCCGGGTGGGCGGGAGGGGTACAATGAGCAGTTCTTC
NA	TRBJ2-5	NA	TRBV5-5	CASSLTGIYETQYF	TGTGCCAGCAGCCTCACAGGGATATACGAGACCCAGTACTTC
NA	TRBJ2-3	NA	TRBV7-3	CASSPTRADTQYF	TGTGCCAGCAGCCCAACCAGGGCAGATACGCAGTATTTT
once	TRBJ2-7	NA	TRBV27	CASSPGTSSYEQYF	TGTGCCAGCAGTCCAGGTACCAGCTCCTACGAGCAGTACTTC
NA	TRBJ2-1	TRBD1	TRBV29-1	CSGGQGSNEQFF	TGCAGCGGGGGACAGGGATCCAATGAGCAGTTCTTC
once	TRBJ1-2	NA	TRBV4-2	CASSQVGWDSSYTF	TGTGCCAGCAGCCAAGTGGGGTGGGACTCCTCCTACACCTTC
NA	TRBJ2-5	NA	TRBV7-9	CASSLGTGLETQYF	TGTGCCAGCAGCTTGGGTACAGGGTTGGAGACCCAGTACTTC
NA	TRBJ2-7	NA	TRBV2	CAIQMGDNTYEQYF	TGTGCCATTCAAATGGGGGACAATACTTACGAGCAGTACTTC
NA	TRBJ2-7	TRBD1	TRBV28	CASRGTGVFYEQYF	TGTGCCAGCCGAGGGACAGGGGTTTTCTACGAGCAGTACTTC
NA	TRBJ1-2	NA	TRBV27	CASSLGVSVPYGYTF	TGTGCCAGCAGTTTAGGTGTTTCAGTACCGTATGGCTACACCTTC
NA	TRBJ2-3	TRBD2	TRBV30	CAWSIGTSATDTQYF	TGTGCCTGGAGTATTGGGACTAGCGCCACAGATACGCAGTATTTT
NA	TRBJ2-1	NA	TRBV19	CASSINPGMSYNEQFF	TGTGCCAGTAGTATCAATCCGGGTATGTCCTACAATGAGCAGTTCTTC
NA	TRBJ1-1	TRBD1	TRBV29-1	CSVSYRGRFNTEAFF	TGCAGCGTATCCTACAGGGGGCGTTTTAACACTGAAGCTTTCTTT
NA	TRBJ2-6	NA	TRBV7-2	CASSLDRGANVLTF	TGTGCCAGCAGCTTAGATAGAGGGGCCAACGTCCTGACTTTC
few	TRBJ2-7	NA	TRBV27	CASSSRVLYEQYF	TGTGCCAGCAGTTCCAGGGTGCTCTACGAGCAGTACTTC
NA	TRBJ2-2	TRBD2	TRBV28	CASSFRLAANTGELFF	TGTGCCAGCAGTTTTAGACTAGCGGCGAACACCGGGGAGCTGTTTTTT
once	TRBJ1-5	NA	TRBV14	CASSQQGNNQPQHF	TGTGCCAGCAGCCAACAGGGGAACAATCAGCCCCAGCATTTT
NA	TRBJ2-2	TRBD1	TRBV5-1	CASSFGTGVTANTGELFF	TGCGCCAGCAGCTTTGGCACAGGGGTAACTGCGAACACCGGGGAGCTGTTTTTT
NA	TRBJ1-1	TRBD1	TRBV5-1	CASSLEGQGSFTEAFF	TGCGCCAGCAGCTTGGAGGGACAGGGAAGTTTCACTGAAGCTTTCTTT
NA	TRBJ2-1	NA	TRBV29-1	CSVHFFDSIRVNEQFF	TGCAGCGTTCATTTTTTCGACTCCATCCGGGTCAATGAGCAGTTCTTC
NA	TRBJ1-1	NA	TRBV10-1	CASSEQGRAEAFF	TGCGCCAGCAGTGAGCAGGGCAGGGCTGAAGCTTTCTTT
NA	TRBJ1-1	NA	TRBV28	CASSSADTNQAFF	TGTGCCAGCAGTTCGGCCGACACAAATCAAGCTTTCTTT
few	TRBJ1-5	TRBD1	TRBV18	CASSPYRDRDNQPQHF	TGTGCCAGCTCACCCTACCGGGACAGAGACAATCAGCCCCAGCATTTT